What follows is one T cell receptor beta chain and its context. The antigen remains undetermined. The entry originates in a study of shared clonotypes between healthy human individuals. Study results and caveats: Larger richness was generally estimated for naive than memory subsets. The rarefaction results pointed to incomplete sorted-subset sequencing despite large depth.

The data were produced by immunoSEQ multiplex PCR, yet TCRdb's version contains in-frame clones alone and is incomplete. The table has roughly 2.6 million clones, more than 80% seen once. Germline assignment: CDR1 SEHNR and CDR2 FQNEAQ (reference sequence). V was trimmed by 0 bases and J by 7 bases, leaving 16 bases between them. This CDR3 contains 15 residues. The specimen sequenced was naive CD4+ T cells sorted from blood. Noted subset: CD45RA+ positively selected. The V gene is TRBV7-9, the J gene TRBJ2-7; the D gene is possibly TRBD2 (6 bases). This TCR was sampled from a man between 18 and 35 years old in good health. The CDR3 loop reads CASSLAKTSPREQYF. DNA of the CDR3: TGTGCCAGCAGCTTAGCGAAGACTAGTCCTAGGGAGCAGTACTTC. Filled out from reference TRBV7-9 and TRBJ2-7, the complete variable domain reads DTGVSQNPRHKITKRGQNVTFRCDPISEHNRLYWYRQTLGQGPEFLTYFQNEAQLEKSRLLSDRFSAERPKGSFSTLEIQRTEQGDSAMYLCASSLAKTSPREQYFGPGTRLTVT.